This T cell receptor (beta chain) originates from a study of T-cell memory formation after mild COVID-19. Overall study: Largely donor-specific sequence clusters came from a couple of donors. Findings and limits, study-wide: CD8+ contracting clones occupied EMRA, while CD4+ ones occupied mainly CM and EM. Contracting clones from day 15 to 85 showed balanced CD4/CD8; later expanders favored CD4+.

5'RACE, which relied on constant-segment primers, yielded TCR alpha and TCR beta cDNA libraries carrying sample barcodes and UMIs. TCRdb reprocessed the 5' RACE reads via MiXCR and lists one record per CDR3 protein. The table includes 250,000 to 350,000 distinct CDR3 sequences, roughly a fifth detected once. In regard to this clonotype: Antigen unknown.

V dropped 4 bases and J dropped 12 bases, with 14 bases sitting between them. Germline V gene sequence: CDR1 SEHNR, CDR2 FQNEAQ (reference sequence). This CDR3 is built from 12 residues. The sequenced sample consisted of PBMCs or a T cell subset sorted from them (not recorded which). This clonotype was sampled from a man in his late teens or twenties who had mild COVID-19 (a few samples of this study predate the infection). Cell type and time point are not known. The rearrangement links TRBV7-9 to TRBJ2-3; D uncertain. CDR3 loop: CASSYSAVAQYF. In DNA, the CDR3 is TGTGCCAGCAGCTACAGTGCGGTGGCTCAGTATTTT.